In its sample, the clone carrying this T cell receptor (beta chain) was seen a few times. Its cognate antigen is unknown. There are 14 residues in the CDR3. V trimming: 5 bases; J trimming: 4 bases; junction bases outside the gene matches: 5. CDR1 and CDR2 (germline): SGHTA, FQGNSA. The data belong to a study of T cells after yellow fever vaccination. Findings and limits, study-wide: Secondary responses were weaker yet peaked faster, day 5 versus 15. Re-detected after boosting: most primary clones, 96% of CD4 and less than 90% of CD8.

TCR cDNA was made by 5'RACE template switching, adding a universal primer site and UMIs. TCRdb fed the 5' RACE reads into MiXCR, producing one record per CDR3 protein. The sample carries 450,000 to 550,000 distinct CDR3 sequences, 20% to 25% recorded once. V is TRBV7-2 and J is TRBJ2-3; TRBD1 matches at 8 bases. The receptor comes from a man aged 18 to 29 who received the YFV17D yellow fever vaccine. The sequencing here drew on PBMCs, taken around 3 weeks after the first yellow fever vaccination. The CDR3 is CASSTRTGSDTQYF. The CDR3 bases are TGTGCCAGCAGCACGAGGACAGGGTCAGATACGCAGTATTTT.